This T cell receptor beta chain was recovered during a study of identical twins. TCRdb re-called the 5' RACE reads through MiXCR, storing one row per CDR3 protein. The data contain 1.5 million or so distinct CDR3 sequences, under 35% of them singletons. Germline V gene sequence: CDR1 SEHNR, CDR2 FQNEAQ (reference sequence). The V segment lost 5 bases and the J segment 0 bases; nucleotides outside the gene matches: 7. The CDR3 totals 18 residues. The sample taken for sequencing was cord blood. This receptor was taken from a newborn girl in good health. The gene calls are TRBV7-9 and TRBJ2-1, with 13 bases fitting TRBD2. The CDR3 loop is CASSRTSGGETSYNEQFF. DNA of the CDR3: TGTGCCAGCAGCCGAACTAGCGGGGGGGAAACCTCCTACAATGAGCAGTTCTTC.